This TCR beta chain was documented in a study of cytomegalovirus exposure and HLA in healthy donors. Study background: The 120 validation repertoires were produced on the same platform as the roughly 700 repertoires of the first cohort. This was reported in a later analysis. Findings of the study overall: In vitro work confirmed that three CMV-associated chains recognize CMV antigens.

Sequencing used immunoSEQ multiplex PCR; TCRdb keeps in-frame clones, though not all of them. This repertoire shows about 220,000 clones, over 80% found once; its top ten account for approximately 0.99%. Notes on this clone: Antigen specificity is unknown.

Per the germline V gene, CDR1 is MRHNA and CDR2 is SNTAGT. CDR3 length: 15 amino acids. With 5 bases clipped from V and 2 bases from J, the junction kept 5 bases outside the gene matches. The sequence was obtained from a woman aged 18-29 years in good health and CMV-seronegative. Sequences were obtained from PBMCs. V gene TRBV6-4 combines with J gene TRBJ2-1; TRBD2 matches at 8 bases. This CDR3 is CASSYGREAYNEQFF. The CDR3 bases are TGTGCCAGCAGTTACGGGAGGGAGGCCTACAATGAGCAGTTCTTC.